This TCR beta chain came from a study of OX40 agonist ivuxolimab in advanced cancers. On the study more broadly: Patients receiving dose escalation had hepatocellular carcinoma, melanoma, renal cell or head and neck cancer. Study-wide results and caveats: Antigens targeted by the expanded peripheral T cells were not determined. Relative to CD4+, CD8+ T cells held more expanded clones on average.

Notes on this clone: Its matching antigen is unknown.

The assay was immunoSEQ multiplex PCR, and TCRdb's table has in-frame clones only and misses some. This sample has 70,000 to 95,000 clones, with just over 90% found just once. V was clipped by 4 bases and J by 2 bases; unmatched bases: 5. This CDR3 comprises 14 residues. Germline CDR1 is SGHRS and CDR2 is YFSETQ. Material: CD4+ or CD8+ T cells sorted from blood, obtained in a trial of the OX40 agonist ivuxolimab. V usage is TRBV5-1 and J usage is TRBJ1-1, with 7 bases matching TRBD1. The sequence came from an adult with an advanced solid tumor such as melanoma, head and neck, liver or kidney cancer. Here the CDR3 DNA reads TGCGCCAGCAGCCTTGGACAGGCTAACACTGAAGCTTTCTTT. Translating it yields CASSLGQANTEAFF.